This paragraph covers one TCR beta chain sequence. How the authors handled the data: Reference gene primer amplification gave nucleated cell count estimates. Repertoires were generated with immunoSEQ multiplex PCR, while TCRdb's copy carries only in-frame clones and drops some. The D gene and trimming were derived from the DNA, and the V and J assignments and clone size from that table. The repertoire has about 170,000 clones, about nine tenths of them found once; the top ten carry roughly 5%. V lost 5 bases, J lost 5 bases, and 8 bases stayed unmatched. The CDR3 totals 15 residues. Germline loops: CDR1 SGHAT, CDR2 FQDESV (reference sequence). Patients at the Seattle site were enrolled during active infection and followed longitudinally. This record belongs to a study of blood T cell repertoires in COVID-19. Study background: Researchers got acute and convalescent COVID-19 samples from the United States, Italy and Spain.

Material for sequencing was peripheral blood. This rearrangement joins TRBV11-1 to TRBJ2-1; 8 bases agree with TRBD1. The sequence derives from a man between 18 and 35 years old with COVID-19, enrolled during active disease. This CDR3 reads CASSPDPGGDNEQFF. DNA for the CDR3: TGTGCCAGCAGCCCCGATCCAGGGGGCGACAATGAGCAGTTCTTC.